A single sample gave rise to the 31 T cell receptor beta chains below, sequenced in a study of post-analysis software for immune sequencing data. Antigens for these TCRs are unknown. The TCR beta cDNA libraries contained unique molecular identifiers. TCRdb passed the PCR reads through MiXCR, listing each CDR3 protein once. The repertoire holds about 430,000 distinct CDR3 sequences, with less than 40% as singletons. Notes on the study in general: Controls had lower frequencies than patients of 4 or 5 TRBV segments, which included TRBV5-6, TRBV5-1 and TRBV20-1.

Sequenced material: blood. The origin of the receptors is a girl aged 2-10 years with multiple sclerosis.

CDR3 sequence: CASSPPGLAGLSDTQYF. The CDR3 bases are TGTGCCAGCAGCCCCCCAGGGCTAGCGGGATTGTCAGATACGCAGTATTTT. The V gene is TRBV3-1, the J gene TRBJ2-3; 9 nucleotides align to TRBD2. The germline CDR1 and CDR2 sequences are LGHDT and YNNKEL (reference sequence). The length of the CDR3 is 17 residues. Unmatched junction bases numbered 12, after V lost 4 bases and J lost 4 bases.

The chain combines TRBV20-1 with TRBJ1-2; D remains ambiguous. From germline, CDR1 is DFQATT and CDR2 SNEGSKA (reference sequence). The CDR3 sequence is 14 residues long. V gave up 0 bases and J gave up 8 bases, with 16 bases separating them. The CDR3 here is CSARDKSGIQGYTF. The CDR3 DNA reads as TGCAGTGCTAGAGATAAGAGTGGGATTCAGGGCTACACCTTC.

This clonotype was recorded once. A read error may be the cause here, since a much bigger clone is one base away. V gene TRBV29-1 combines with J gene TRBJ1-2; D is ambiguous. CDR3 length equals 11 residues. Germline CDR1 and CDR2: SQVTM and ANQGSEA. CDR3 nucleotide sequence: TGCAGCGGTGCGGGTTGGGATGGCTGCACCTTC. Translated, it gives CSGAGWDGCTF.

This sequence joins TRBV20-1 and TRBJ2-7; no clear D gene. Per germline, CDR1 DFQATT and CDR2 SNEGSKA (reference sequence). V was shortened by 5 bases and J by 4 bases, with 15 bases between the two germline ends. The CDR3 consists of 13 residues. CDR3 loop: CSAAGPRNYEQYF. CDR3 DNA: TGCAGTGCTGCCGGGCCTAGGAATTACGAGCAGTACTTC.

J is TRBJ1-1 and V is TRBV11-1; weak D call: TRBD1 (6 bases). Germline CDR1 is SGHAT and CDR2 is FQDESV (reference sequence). The CDR3 extends over 17 amino acids. Trimming took off 1 base at V and 1 base at J, with 16 bases between the two ends. CDR3 coding DNA: TGTGCCAGCAGCTTAGGAGGGGACACTGTAAAGAACACTGAAGCTTTCTTT. It specifies CASSLGGDTVKNTEAFF.

On this clonotype itself: At one end the junction does not follow the germline gene, possibly because of a read error. This rearrangement joins TRBV12-3 or TRBV12-4 to TRBJ2-6, with TRBD1 matching over 8 bases. The CDR3 runs 16 residues. CDR3 bases: TGTGCCAGCCGATTGGACAGGGACTCTGGGGCCAACGTCCGGACTTTC. Protein: CASRLDRDSGANVRTF.

The rearrangement uses TRBV7-9 and TRBJ1-5; possibly TRBD1 for D (5 bases). V was clipped by 1 base and J by 0 bases, with 7 bases between them. CDR1 is SEHNR and CDR2 is FQNEAQ in the germline V gene (reference sequence). CDR3 length: 15 amino acids. CDR3 protein: CASSLGQNSNQPQHF. The CDR3 nucleotides are TGTGCCAGCAGCTTAGGACAGAATAGCAATCAGCCCCAGCATTTT. Full variable domain (missing parts from reference TRBV7-9 and TRBJ1-5): DTGVSQNPRHKITKRGQNVTFRCDPISEHNRLYWYRQTLGQGPEFLTYFQNEAQLEKSRLLSDRFSAERPKGSFSTLEIQRTEQGDSAMYLCASSLGQNSNQPQHFGDGTRLSIL.

This clonotype was picked up a small number of times. The chain combines TRBV6-2 or TRBV6-3 with TRBJ2-3; a possible D gene is TRBD2 (6 bases). Between the trimmed V and J ends, which lost 6 bases and 5 bases, there was a span of 18 bases. In germline, CDR1 is MNHEY, CDR2 SVGEGT. This CDR3 spans 15 amino acids. For the CDR3, the DNA is TGTGCCAGCAGCCCCACCAAGGGGCGGGGAGATACGCAGTATTTT. Encoded protein: CASSPTKGRGDTQYF.

This chain uses TRBV12-3 or TRBV12-4 with TRBJ2-3; D gene unclear. Trimming cost V 7 bases and J 5 bases, with 7 bases left between them. This CDR3 contains 11 residues. CDR3 in amino acids: CASTSRDTQYF. The CDR3 DNA follows: TGTGCCAGCACCTCTAGAGATACGCAGTATTTT.

This clonotype showed up just once. The V and J genes are TRBV7-9 and TRBJ2-3, with TRBD1 as a possible D gene (6 bases). Germline loops: CDR1 SEHNR, CDR2 FQNEAQ (reference sequence). CDR3 length: 17 amino acids. Trimming took 4 bases from V and 6 from J, leaving 23 bases between them. The CDR3 reads CASSSSRGHPRQDTQYF. Here the CDR3 DNA reads TGTGCCAGCAGCTCCTCCAGGGGCCATCCTAGGCAGGATACGCAGTATTTT.

The CDR3, as DNA: TGTGCCAGCAGCCCAGGAGGGAGGATTTTCGAGCAGTACTTC. Translating gives CASSPGGRIFEQYF. This sequence joins TRBV6-2 or TRBV6-3 and TRBJ2-7; possibly TRBD2 for D (6 bases). The CDR3 runs 14 residues. The V gene's germline CDR1 is MNHEY and CDR2 SVGEGT. V was cut by 6 bases and J by 6 bases, with 18 bases left in between.

The chain has TRBV20-1 and TRBJ2-3, with D possibly matching TRBD2 (6 bases). V lost 6 bases and J 2 bases, leaving 9 bases between the germline ends. Germline CDR1 and CDR2: DFQATT and SNEGSKA (reference sequence). This CDR3 has 12 residues. The chain's CDR3 is CSAGGATDTQYF. The CDR3 nucleotides read TGCAGTGCCGGAGGGGCCACAGATACGCAGTATTTT.

This clonotype appeared a few times. The gene calls are TRBV7-2 and TRBJ2-1; D is ambiguous. CDR3 length: 13 residues. The ends were cut back, 4 bases at V and 5 bases at J, with 9 bases in the middle. The germline V gene has CDR1 SGHTA and CDR2 FQGNSA. The CDR3, as DNA: TGTGCCAGCAGCTCCGGGCTCCACAATGAGCAGTTCTTC. This codes for CASSSGLHNEQFF.

The rearrangement joins TRBV15 to TRBJ1-2; 7 nucleotides agree with TRBD1. The ends lost 0 bases at V and 6 bases at J; junction bases unmatched: 1. CDR1 LNHNV and CDR2 YYDKDF come from the germline V gene (reference sequence). CDR3 size: 13 residues. The CDR3 DNA reads TGTGCCACCAGCAGAGAAGGGACAGATGGCTACACCTTC. This sequence encodes CATSREGTDGYTF.

The chain carries TRBV6-1 and TRBJ2-2, with a tentative D call TRBD2 (5 bases). V was clipped by 5 bases and J by 6 bases, with 25 bases between them. Germline values: CDR1 MNHNS, CDR2 SASEGT. CDR3 length: 18 residues. The CDR3 sequence is CASSPRFLAAVSSGELFF. The CDR3 DNA is TGTGCCAGCAGTCCGCGCTTTCTAGCAGCTGTCTCCTCCGGGGAGCTGTTTTTT.

This chain links TRBV27 with TRBJ2-1; 7 bases align to TRBD2. The V gene's germline CDR1 is MNHEY and CDR2 SMNVEV (reference sequence). Trimming took 5 bases from V and 5 from J; bases not matched to a gene: 9. This CDR3 contains 15 residues. In DNA form, the CDR3 reads TGTGCCAGCAGTCCCTGGACTAGGGGAGACAATGAGCAGTTCTTC. Its translation is CASSPWTRGDNEQFF.

CDR3 DNA sequence: TGTGCCAGCAGTTCGCAGGGGGCGGGAAAGGAACTGTTTTTT. Its protein product is CASSSQGAGKELFF. This chain uses TRBV28 with TRBJ1-4; 8 nucleotides align to TRBD1. The CDR3 loop spans 14 amino acids. J gave up 12 bases and V 4 bases, and 10 bases lay outside the gene matches. Germline CDR1 and CDR2: MDHEN and SYDVKM.

The chain links TRBV12-3 or TRBV12-4 to TRBJ1-5; 7 bases fit TRBD1. Trimming took 6 bases from V and 4 from J; bases not matched to a gene: 3. This CDR3 spans 13 amino acids. The CDR3 DNA sequence: TGTGCCAGCAGCAAGACAGGGAATCAGCCCCAGCATTTT. This translates into CASSKTGNQPQHF.

The rearrangement links TRBV20-1 to TRBJ2-7; 7 bases are shared with TRBD2. CDR1 and CDR2 (germline): DFQATT, SNEGSKA (reference sequence). V trimming: 0 bases; J trimming: 2 bases; junction bases outside the gene matches: 4. The CDR3 consists of 14 residues. CDR3 residues: CSARDPSGTYEQYF. CDR3 bases: TGCAGTGCTAGAGACCCTAGCGGCACCTACGAGCAGTACTTC.

The gene calls are TRBV20-1 and TRBJ1-5; perhaps TRBD1 as D (6 bases). CDR3 length: 15 residues. Germline assignment: CDR1 DFQATT and CDR2 SNEGSKA (reference sequence). V lost 0 bases to trimming and J lost 4 bases, with 13 bases between them. CDR3 residues: CSAREPGDENQPQHF. In DNA, the CDR3 is TGCAGTGCTAGAGAGCCAGGGGACGAGAATCAGCCCCAGCATTTT.

This clonotype was seen a handful of times. The V call is TRBV28, the J call TRBJ2-5, with 7 nucleotides matching TRBD2. This CDR3 spans 14 amino acids. Germline V gene sequence: CDR1 MDHEN, CDR2 SYDVKM. V lost 7 bases and J lost 5; bases outside the gene matches: 10. Here the CDR3 DNA reads TGTGCCAGCACGAGGGAGGGGATTAGGGAGACCCAGTACTTC. It translates to CASTREGIRETQYF.

This clonotype was seen more than once but under ten times. V gene TRBV18 combines with J gene TRBJ2-4; 10 nucleotides match TRBD2. The CDR3 has 19 residues. V was pared by 2 bases and J by 0 bases, with 10 bases of the junction left unmatched. Per the germline V gene, CDR1 is KGHSH and CDR2 is LQKENI. In DNA form, the CDR3 reads TGTGCCAGCTCACCAGCCCCGCAGCTAGCGGGGGCAGCCAAAAACATTCAGTACTTC. Residues: CASSPAPQLAGAAKNIQYF.

The count of this clonotype is one. The J gene is TRBJ2-7, the V gene TRBV7-2; D possibly matches TRBD1 or TRBD2 (5 bases each). The germline CDR1 and CDR2 sequences are SGHTA and FQGNSA. Trimming took off 5 bases at V and 3 bases at J, with 11 bases between the two ends. CDR3 size: 13 residues. As DNA, the CDR3 is TGTGCCAGCAGCACGGGACCCCGCTACGAGCAGTACTTC. Translated: CASSTGPRYEQYF.

This clonotype appeared a few times. The rearrangement uses TRBV4-1 and TRBJ2-7; TRBD1 agrees at 7 bases. The V segment lost 1 base and the J segment 0 bases; nucleotides outside the gene matches: 6. CDR3 length: 16 amino acids. Germline V gene sequence: CDR1 MGHRA, CDR2 YSYEKL. The CDR3 nucleotides read TGCGCCAGCAGCCAAGGGGGCAGGGGGAACTCCTACGAGCAGTACTTC. It translates to CASSQGGRGNSYEQYF.

This clonotype was counted a few times. The chain carries TRBV20-1 and TRBJ2-1; 7 nucleotides agree with TRBD2. V lost 3 bases to trimming and J lost 2 bases; unmatched junction nucleotides: 10. There are 16 residues in the CDR3. Per germline, CDR1 DFQATT and CDR2 SNEGSKA (reference sequence). The CDR3: CSASPTGLVTYNEQFF. CDR3 DNA sequence: TGCAGTGCTAGCCCTACCGGACTAGTTACCTACAATGAGCAGTTCTTC.

The rearrangement joins TRBV20-1 to TRBJ1-1, with D possibly matching TRBD1 (5 bases). Deletions cut 2 bases from V and 0 bases from J, with 25 bases between. Germline lookup yields CDR1 DFQATT and CDR2 SNEGSKA (reference sequence). The CDR3 has 19 amino acids. The CDR3 here is CSARPAPGGQKEMNTEAFF. As DNA, the CDR3 is TGCAGTGCTAGACCAGCACCGGGGGGTCAGAAAGAGATGAACACTGAAGCTTTCTTT.

This clonotype was detected only a few times. The chain couples TRBV11-2 to TRBJ2-7; unclear D gene. CDR3 length equals 14 residues. The V end was cut by 3 bases, the J end by 5 bases, with 14 bases between. Germline CDR1 and CDR2: SGHAT and FQNNGV. CDR3 region: CASSLRSARDEQYF. The DNA of the CDR3 is TGTGCCAGCAGCTTGAGGTCGGCTAGGGACGAGCAGTACTTC.

The rearrangement joins TRBV5-1 to TRBJ1-1; D is ambiguous. This CDR3 is 14 amino acids long. Trimming removed 2 bases at V and 4 bases at J, with 12 bases between. In germline, CDR1 is SGHRS, CDR2 YFSETQ. DNA for the CDR3: TGCGCCAGCAGCTTCGGGCAGGACGGCACTGAAGCTTTCTTT. Protein sequence: CASSFGQDGTEAFF.

On this clonotype: Possible read error: a much larger clone is one base away. The rearrangement joins TRBV7-6 to TRBJ2-5; unclear D gene. This CDR3 is 13 amino acids long. Germline V gene sequence: CDR1 SGHVS, CDR2 FNYEAQ. The V and J ends lost 5 bases and 9 bases respectively, with 16 bases between them. CDR3 sequence reads: CASSNDSLRSQYF. The CDR3 region has the DNA TGTGCCAGCAGCAACGACTCGCTCCGGTCCCAGTACTTC.

This clonotype was detected only a few times. V gene TRBV5-1 combines with J gene TRBJ2-3; the match to TRBD2 covers 13 bases. Trimming at V came to 4 bases and at J to 4 bases, leaving 6 bases not matched to a gene. Germline V gene lookup returns CDR1 SGHRS and CDR2 YFSETQ. The CDR3 consists of 16 residues. In DNA form, the CDR3 reads TGCGCCAGCAGCCCAACTAGCGGGGGGGCCGCAGATACGCAGTATTTT. This translates into CASSPTSGGAADTQYF. Filled out from reference TRBV5-1 and TRBJ2-3, the complete variable domain reads KAGVTQTPRYLIKTRGQQVTLSCSPISGHRSVSWYQQTPGQGLQFLFEYFSETQRNKGNFPGRFSGRQFSNSRSEMNVSTLELGDSALYLCASSPTSGGAADTQYFGPGTRLTVL.

This clonotype was detected only a few times. CDR3 amino acids: CSVGVRSNYGYTF. CDR3 DNA: TGCAGCGTTGGAGTCCGATCTAACTATGGCTACACCTTC. The V call is TRBV29-1, the J call TRBJ1-2; D call uncertain. The V end was cut by 4 bases, the J end by 0 bases, with 9 bases between. In germline, CDR1 is SQVTM, CDR2 ANQGSEA. This CDR3 spans 13 amino acids.